The T cell receptor beta chain described here comes from a study of control samples from healthy donors and cancer patients. This CDR3 spans 13 amino acids. Trimming removed 1 base at V and 9 bases at J, with 7 bases between. Per germline, CDR1 SEHNR and CDR2 FQNEAQ (reference sequence). Data came from immunoSEQ multiplex PCR; TCRdb stores just in-frame clones and leaves some out. The listing contains roughly 190,000 clones. Sequencing was done on a sample of blood. The chain links TRBV7-9 to TRBJ1-6; D gene ambiguous. The clonotype originates from a woman aged 25 to 45 in good health. For the CDR3, the DNA is TGTGCCAGCAGCTTAGATTCGGGTTCACCCCTCCACTTT. It codes for CASSLDSGSPLHF.